The clone carrying this TCR beta chain was seen a few times. As yet, its antigen is unknown. The record originates from a study of T cells after yellow fever vaccination. Study-level background: Preparation of fractions with low cell numbers was performed using SMART-Seq v4 Ultra Low Input. Regarding the study as a whole: The study re-detected most primary-vaccination clones after the booster (roughly 96% CD4, roughly 91% CD8). Shared CD4/CD8 clonotypes were a small share, likely from convergent recombination.

The 5'RACE template-switching step produced TCR cDNA and added a universal primer site and UMIs. TCRdb used MiXCR to reprocess the 5' RACE reads, holding one entry per CDR3 protein. The profile shows about 320,000 distinct CDR3 sequences, roughly a tenth of them singletons. Germline-derived CDR1 and CDR2 are MNHEY and SMNVEV (reference sequence). The CDR3 is made up of 15 amino acids. With 3 bases removed from V and 2 bases from J, the gap between germline ends came to 13 bases. The source of this sequence is a man between 18 and 29 years old who received the YFV17D yellow fever vaccine. The sequences come from CD4+ T cells sorted from PBMCs, collected 45 days after the yellow fever booster vaccination. This chain links TRBV27 with TRBJ1-2; TRBD1 is a possible D gene (6 bases). The CDR3 DNA reads TGTGCCAGCAGTTTCCCAAGGACAGCCAACTATGGCTACACCTTC. Translation gives CASSFPRTANYGYTF.